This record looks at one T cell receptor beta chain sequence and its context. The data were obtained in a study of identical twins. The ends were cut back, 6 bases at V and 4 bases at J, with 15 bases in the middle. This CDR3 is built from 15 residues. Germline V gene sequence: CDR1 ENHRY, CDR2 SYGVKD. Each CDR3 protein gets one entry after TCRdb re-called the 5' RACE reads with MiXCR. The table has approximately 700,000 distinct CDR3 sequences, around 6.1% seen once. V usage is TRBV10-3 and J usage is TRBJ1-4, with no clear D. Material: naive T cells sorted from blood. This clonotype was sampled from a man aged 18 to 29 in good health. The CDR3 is CAISAARDNNEKLFF. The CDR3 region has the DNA TGTGCCATCAGCGCCGCCAGAGATAATAATGAAAAACTGTTTTTT.